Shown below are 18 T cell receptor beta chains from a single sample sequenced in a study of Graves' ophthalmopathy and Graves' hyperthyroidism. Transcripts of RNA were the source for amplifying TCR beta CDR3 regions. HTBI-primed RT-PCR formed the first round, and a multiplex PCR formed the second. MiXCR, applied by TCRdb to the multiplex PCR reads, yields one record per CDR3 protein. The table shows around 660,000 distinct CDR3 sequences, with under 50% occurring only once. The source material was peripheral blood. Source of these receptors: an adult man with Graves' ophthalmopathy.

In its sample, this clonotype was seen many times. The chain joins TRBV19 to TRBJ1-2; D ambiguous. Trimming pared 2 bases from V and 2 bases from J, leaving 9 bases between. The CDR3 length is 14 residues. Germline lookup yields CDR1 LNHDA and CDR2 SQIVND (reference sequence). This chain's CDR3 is CASSIPGENYGYTF. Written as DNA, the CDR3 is TGTGCCAGTAGTATACCGGGTGAGAACTATGGCTACACCTTC. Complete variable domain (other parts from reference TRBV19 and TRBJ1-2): DGGITQSPKYLFRKEGQNVTLSCEQNLNHDAMYWYRQDPGQGLRLIYYSQIVNDFQKGDIAEGYSVSREKKESFPLTVTSAQKNPTAFYLCASSIPGENYGYTFGSGTRLTVV.

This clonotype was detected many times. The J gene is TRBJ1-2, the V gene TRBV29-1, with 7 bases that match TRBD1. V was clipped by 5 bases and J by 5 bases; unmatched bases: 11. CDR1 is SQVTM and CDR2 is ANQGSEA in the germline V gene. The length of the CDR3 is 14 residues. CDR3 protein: CSVFSPGGYYGYTF. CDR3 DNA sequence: TGCAGCGTTTTTTCCCCAGGGGGGTATTATGGCTACACCTTC.

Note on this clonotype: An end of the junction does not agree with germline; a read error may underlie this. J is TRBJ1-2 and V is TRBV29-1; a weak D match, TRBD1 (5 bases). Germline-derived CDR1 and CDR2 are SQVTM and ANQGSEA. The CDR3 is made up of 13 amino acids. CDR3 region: CSAQGYDTYGYTF. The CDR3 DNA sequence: TGTAGCGCGCAGGGATACGACACCTATGGCTACACCTTC.

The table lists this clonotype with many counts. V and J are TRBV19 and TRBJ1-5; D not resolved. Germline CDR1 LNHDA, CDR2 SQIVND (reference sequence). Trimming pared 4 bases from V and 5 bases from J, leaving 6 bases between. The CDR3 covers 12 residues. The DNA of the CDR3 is TGTGCCAGTAGTACCACAGATCAGCCCCAGCATTTT. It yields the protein CASSTTDQPQHF.

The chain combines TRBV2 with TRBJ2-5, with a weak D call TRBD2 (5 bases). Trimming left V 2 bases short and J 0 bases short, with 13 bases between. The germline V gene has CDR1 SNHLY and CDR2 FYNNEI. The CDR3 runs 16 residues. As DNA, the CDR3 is TGTGCCAGCAGTGAATTTACTAGATTGTACCAAGAGACCCAGTACTTC. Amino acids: CASSEFTRLYQETQYF. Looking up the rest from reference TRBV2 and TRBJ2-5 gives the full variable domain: EPEVTQTPSHQVTQMGQEVILRCVPISNHLYFYWYRQILGQKVEFLVSFYNNEISEKSEIFDDQFSVERPDGSNFTLKIRSTKLEDSAMYFCASSEFTRLYQETQYFGPGTRLLVL.

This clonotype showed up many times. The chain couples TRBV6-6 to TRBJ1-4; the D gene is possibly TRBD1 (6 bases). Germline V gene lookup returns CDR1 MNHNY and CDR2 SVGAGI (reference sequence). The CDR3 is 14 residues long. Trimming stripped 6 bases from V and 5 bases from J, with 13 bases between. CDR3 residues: CASRLGGTNEKLFF. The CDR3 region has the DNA TGTGCCAGCAGGTTAGGAGGGACAAATGAAAAACTGTTTTTT.

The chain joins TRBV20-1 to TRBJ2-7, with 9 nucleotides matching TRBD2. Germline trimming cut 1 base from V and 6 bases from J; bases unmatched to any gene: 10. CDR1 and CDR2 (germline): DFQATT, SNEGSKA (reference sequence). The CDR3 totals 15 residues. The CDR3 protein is CSARGRTSEKAEQYF. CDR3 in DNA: TGCAGTGCTAGAGGCCGGACTAGCGAGAAGGCCGAGCAGTACTTC.

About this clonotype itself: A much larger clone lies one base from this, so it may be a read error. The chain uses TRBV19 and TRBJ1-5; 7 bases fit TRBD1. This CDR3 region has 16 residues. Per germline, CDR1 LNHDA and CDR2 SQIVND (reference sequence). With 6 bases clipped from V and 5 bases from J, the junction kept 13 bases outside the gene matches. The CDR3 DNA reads TGTGCCAGTAGCCAGGGGGGAGGGCCTAGAGATCAGCCCCAGCATTTT. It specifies CASSQGGGPRDQPQHF.

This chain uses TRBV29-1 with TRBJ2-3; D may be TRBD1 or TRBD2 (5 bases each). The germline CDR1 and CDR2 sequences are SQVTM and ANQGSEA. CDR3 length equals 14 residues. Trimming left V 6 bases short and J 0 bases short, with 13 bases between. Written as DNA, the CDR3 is TGCAGCGTACGGGACGGATCAAGCACAGATACGCAGTATTTT. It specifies CSVRDGSSTDTQYF.

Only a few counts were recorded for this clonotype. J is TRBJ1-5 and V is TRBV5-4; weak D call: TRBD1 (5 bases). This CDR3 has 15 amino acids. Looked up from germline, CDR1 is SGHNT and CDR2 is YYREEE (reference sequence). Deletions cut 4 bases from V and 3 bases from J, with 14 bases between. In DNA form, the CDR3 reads TGTGCCAGCAGCCAAGATGGACACTACAATCAGCCCCAGCATTTT. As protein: CASSQDGHYNQPQHF.

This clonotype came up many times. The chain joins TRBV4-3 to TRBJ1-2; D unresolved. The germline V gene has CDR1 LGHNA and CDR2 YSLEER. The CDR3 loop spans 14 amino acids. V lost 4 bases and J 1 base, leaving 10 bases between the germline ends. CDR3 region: CASSPGELNYGYTF. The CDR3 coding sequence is TGCGCCAGCAGCCCAGGAGAGCTTAACTATGGCTACACCTTC.

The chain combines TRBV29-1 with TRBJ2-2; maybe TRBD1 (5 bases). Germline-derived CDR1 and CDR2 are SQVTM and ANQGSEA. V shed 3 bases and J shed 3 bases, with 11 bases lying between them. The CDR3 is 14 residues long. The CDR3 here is CSVDGWGYTGELFF. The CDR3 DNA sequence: TGCAGCGTTGATGGTTGGGGCTACACCGGGGAGCTGTTTTTT.

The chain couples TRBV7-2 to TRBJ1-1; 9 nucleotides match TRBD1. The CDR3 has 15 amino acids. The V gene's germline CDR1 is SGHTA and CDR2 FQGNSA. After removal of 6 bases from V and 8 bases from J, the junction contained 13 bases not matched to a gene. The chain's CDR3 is CASRSGTGIFIEAFF. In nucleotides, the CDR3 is TGTGCCAGCAGGTCCGGGACAGGGATCTTCATCGAAGCTTTCTTT.

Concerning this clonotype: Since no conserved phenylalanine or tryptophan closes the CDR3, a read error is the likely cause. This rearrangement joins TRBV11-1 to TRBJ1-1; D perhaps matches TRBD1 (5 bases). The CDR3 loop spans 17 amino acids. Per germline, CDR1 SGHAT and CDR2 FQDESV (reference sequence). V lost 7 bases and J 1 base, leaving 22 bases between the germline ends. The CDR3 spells CASTFRSWGPGNTEAFL. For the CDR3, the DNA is TGTGCCAGCACCTTTCGATCGTGGGGACCGGGGAACACTGAAGCTTTCCTT.

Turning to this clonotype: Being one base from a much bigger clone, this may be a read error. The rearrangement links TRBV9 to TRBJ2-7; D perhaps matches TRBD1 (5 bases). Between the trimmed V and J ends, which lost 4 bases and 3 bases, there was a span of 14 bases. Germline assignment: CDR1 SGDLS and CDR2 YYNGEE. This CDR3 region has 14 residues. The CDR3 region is CASSYRSASYEQYF. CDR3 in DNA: TGTGCCAGCAGCTACAGGAGCGCTAGCTACGAGCAGTACTTC.

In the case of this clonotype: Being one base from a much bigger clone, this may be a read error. The DNA for the CDR3 is TGTGCCAGCATTATCTCCGGGGGCGCCGGGGAGACCCAGTACTTC. Translated: CASIISGGAGETQYF. V usage is TRBV7-9 and J usage is TRBJ2-5, with D possibly being TRBD1 or TRBD2 (6 bases each). Germline lookup yields CDR1 SEHNR and CDR2 FQNEAQ (reference sequence). V lost 7 bases and J 5 bases, leaving 20 bases between the germline ends. The CDR3 contains 15 residues. The complete variable domain, with remaining parts taken from reference TRBV7-9 and TRBJ2-5, reads DTGVSQNPRHKITKRGQNVTFRCDPISEHNRLYWYRQTLGQGPEFLTYFQNEAQLEKSRLLSDRFSAERPKGSFSTLEIQRTEQGDSAMYLCASIISGGAGETQYFGPGTRLLVL.

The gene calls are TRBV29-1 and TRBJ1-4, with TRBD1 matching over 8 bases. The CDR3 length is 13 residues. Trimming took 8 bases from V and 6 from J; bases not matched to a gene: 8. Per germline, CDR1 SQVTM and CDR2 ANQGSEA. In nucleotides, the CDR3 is TGCAGCCAAGTGGACAGGGTGGATGAAAAACTGTTTTTT. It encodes CSQVDRVDEKLFF.

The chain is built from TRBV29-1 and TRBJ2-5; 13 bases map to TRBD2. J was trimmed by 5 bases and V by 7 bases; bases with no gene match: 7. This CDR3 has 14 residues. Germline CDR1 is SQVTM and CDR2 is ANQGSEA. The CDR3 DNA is TGCAGCGGCTTGACACTAGCGGGGGGGGAGACCCAGTACTTC. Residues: CSGLTLAGGETQYF. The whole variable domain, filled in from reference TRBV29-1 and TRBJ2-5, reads SAVISQKPSRDICQRGTSLTIQCQVDSQVTMMFWYRQQPGQSLTLIATANQGSEATYESGFVIDKFPISRPNLTFSTLTVSNMSPEDSSIYLCSGLTLAGGETQYFGPGTRLLVL.